This paragraph covers one T cell receptor (beta chain) sequence. What it binds is not known. This entry is derived from a study of response to subunit inactivated influenza vaccine. General study points: Few new T cells, the authors suggested, are recruited by each seasonal influenza vaccination.

V lost 3 bases and J 2 bases, leaving 15 bases between the germline ends. The V gene's germline CDR1 is ENHRY and CDR2 SYGVKD. CDR3 length: 16 amino acids. TCRdb reprocessed the RT-PCR reads with MiXCR, giving one entry per CDR3 protein. The repertoire holds more than 550,000 distinct CDR3 sequences, with approximately 12% as singletons. This clonotype originated in a man aged 45-65 years who received an inactivated influenza vaccine. The source material was PBMCs from blood, sampled on the day of vaccination. The rearrangement links TRBV10-3 to TRBJ2-3; possible D gene TRBD2, 5 bases. CDR3 DNA: TGTGCCATCAGTGACCTGAAGGGAGATAACACAGATACGCAGTATTTT. Translating gives CAISDLKGDNTDTQYF.